This TCR beta chain was recorded in a study of blood T cell repertoires in COVID-19. Study in general: From T cells, B-cell-depleted T cells, or PBMCs came the material, which was cDNA or gDNA.

The assay was immunoSEQ multiplex PCR, and TCRdb's table has in-frame clones only and misses some. Of about 270,000 clones listed, about nine tenths are singletons. Trimming cost V 5 bases and J 3 bases; bases outside gene matches: 7. The CDR3 contains 15 residues. CDR1 and CDR2 from the germline V gene are SGHTA and FQGNSA. This receptor was identified in a woman between 45 and 65 years old who had recovered from COVID-19. Sequencing used PBMCs or T cells enriched from blood (not recorded which). This rearrangement joins TRBV7-2 to TRBJ2-7; 10 positions agree with TRBD2. The CDR3 region has the DNA TGTGCCAGCAGCCGTCTAGCGGGAGAAAACTACGAGCAGTACTTC. The encoded protein is CASSRLAGENYEQYF.